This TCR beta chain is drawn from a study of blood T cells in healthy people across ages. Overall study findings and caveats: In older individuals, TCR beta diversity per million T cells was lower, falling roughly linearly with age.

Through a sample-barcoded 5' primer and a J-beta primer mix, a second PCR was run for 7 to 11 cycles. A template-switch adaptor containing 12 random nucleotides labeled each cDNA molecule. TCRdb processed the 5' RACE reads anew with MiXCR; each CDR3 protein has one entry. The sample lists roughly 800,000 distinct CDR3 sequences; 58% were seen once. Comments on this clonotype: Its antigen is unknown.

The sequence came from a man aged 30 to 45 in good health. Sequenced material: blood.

CDR3 protein: CAISEFSNLNTEAFF. Written as DNA, the CDR3 is TGTGCCATCAGTGAGTTCTCCAACTTGAACACTGAAGCTTTCTTT. The chain uses TRBV10-3 and TRBJ1-1; D call uncertain. The CDR3 is made up of 15 amino acids. V lost 1 base, J lost 0 bases, and 9 bases lay in between. Per the germline V gene, CDR1 is ENHRY and CDR2 is SYGVKD.